Given below is one T cell receptor beta chain in context. No antigen is known for it. This sample was taken from a study of regulatory T cells in long-lasting Graves disease. CDR3-region Arm-PCR and iRepertoire HTBI primers produced the TCR beta libraries. TCRdb re-called the multiplex PCR reads with MiXCR, one entry per CDR3 protein. The table includes hundreds of thousands of distinct CDR3 sequences, roughly 16% detected once. Time point defined: newly diagnosed GD, antithyroid drugs for less than 3 months. Construction of the TCR library relied on RNA isolated from PBMCs. Study-wide results and limits: The researchers studied only peripheral blood, not thyroid tissue.

The CDR3 is made up of 15 amino acids. V dropped 1 base and J dropped 2; count of bases not matched to a gene: 3. From germline, CDR1 is GTSNPN and CDR2 SVGIG (reference sequence). This sample also belongs to another study, concerning T cells in Graves' hyperthyroidism and ophthalmopathy.

The receptor was derived from a young woman with Graves disease. This rearrangement joins TRBV30 to TRBJ2-3; TRBD2 matches at 10 bases. Sequencing was performed on peripheral blood mononuclear cells (PBMCs), taken at new diagnosis, from a patient treated with antithyroid drugs. The CDR3: CAWSEGLATTDTQYF. In nucleotides, the CDR3 is TGTGCCTGGAGTGAGGGACTAGCGACCACAGATACGCAGTATTTT.